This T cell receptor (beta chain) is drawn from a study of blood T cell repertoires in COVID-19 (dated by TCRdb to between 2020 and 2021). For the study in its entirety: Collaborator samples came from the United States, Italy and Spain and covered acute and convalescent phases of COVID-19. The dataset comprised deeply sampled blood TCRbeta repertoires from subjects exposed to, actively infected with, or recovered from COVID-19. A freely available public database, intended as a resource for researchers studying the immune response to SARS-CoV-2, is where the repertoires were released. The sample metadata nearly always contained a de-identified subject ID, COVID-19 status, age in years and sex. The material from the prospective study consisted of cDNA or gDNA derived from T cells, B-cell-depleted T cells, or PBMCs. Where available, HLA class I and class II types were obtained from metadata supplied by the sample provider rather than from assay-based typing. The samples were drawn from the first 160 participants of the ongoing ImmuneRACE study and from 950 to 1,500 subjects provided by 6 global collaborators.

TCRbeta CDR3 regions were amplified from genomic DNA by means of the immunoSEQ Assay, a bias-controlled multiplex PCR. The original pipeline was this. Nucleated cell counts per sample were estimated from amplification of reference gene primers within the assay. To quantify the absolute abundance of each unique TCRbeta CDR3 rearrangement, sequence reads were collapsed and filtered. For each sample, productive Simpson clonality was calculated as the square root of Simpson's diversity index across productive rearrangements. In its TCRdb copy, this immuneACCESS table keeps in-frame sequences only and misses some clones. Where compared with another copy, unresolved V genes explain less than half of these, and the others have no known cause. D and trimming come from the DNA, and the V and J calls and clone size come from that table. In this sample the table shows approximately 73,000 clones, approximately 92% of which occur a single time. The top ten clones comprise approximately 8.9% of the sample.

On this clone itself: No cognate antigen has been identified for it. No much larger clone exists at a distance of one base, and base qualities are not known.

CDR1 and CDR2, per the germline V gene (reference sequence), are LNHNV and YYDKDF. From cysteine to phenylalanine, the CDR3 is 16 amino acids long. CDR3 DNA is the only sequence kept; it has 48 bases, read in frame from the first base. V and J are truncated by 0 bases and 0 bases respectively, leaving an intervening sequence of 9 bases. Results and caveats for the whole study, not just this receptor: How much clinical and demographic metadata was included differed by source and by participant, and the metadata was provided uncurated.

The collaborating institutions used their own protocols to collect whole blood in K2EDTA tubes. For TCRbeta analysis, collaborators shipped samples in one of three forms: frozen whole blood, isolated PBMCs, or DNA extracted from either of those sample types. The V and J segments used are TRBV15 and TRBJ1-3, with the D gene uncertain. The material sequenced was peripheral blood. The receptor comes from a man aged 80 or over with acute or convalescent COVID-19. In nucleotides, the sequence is TGTGCCACCAGCAGAGATCTTGCGGGCTCTGGAAACACCATATATTTT. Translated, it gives CATSRDLAGSGNTIYF. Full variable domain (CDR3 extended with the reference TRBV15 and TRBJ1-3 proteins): DAMVIQNPRYQVTQFGKPVTLSCSQTLNHNVMYWYQQKSSQAPKLLFHYYDKDFNNEADTPDNFQSRRPNTSFCFLDIRSPGLGDTAMYLCATSRDLAGSGNTIYFGEGSWLTVV.